The 19 T cell receptor beta chains reported below all come from one sample, sequenced in a study of blood T cell repertoires in COVID-19. The method was immunoSEQ multiplex PCR; TCRdb's version includes in-frame clones alone and lacks a portion of them. The table records 180,000 or so clones, roughly 88% of them present only once. The sequencing input was peripheral blood. The receptors come from a woman aged 80 or over with acute or convalescent COVID-19.

V gene TRBV4-3 combines with J gene TRBJ2-7; perhaps TRBD1 as D (6 bases). This CDR3 region has 15 residues. The germline V gene has CDR1 LGHNA and CDR2 YSLEER. Trimming took 0 bases from V and 3 from J, leaving 12 bases between them. CDR3 sequence reads: CASSQDRPRGYEQYF. As DNA, the CDR3 is TGCGCCAGCAGCCAAGATAGACCCAGGGGCTACGAGCAGTACTTC.

The rearrangement links TRBV4-2 to TRBJ2-1; 7 bases fit TRBD1. Unmatched junction bases numbered 10, after V lost 3 bases and J lost 8 bases. The germline gives CDR1 LGHNA, CDR2 YNFKEQ. This CDR3 is built from 15 residues. The CDR3 loop reads CASSQAQGGYDEQFF. In nucleotides, the CDR3 is TGTGCCAGCAGCCAGGCCCAAGGGGGCTATGATGAGCAGTTCTTC.

This clone showed up just a few times. The gene calls are TRBV2 and TRBJ2-1; D is ambiguous. V lost 4 bases, J lost 6 bases, and 16 bases lay in between. The CDR3 extends over 15 amino acids. Germline loops: CDR1 SNHLY, CDR2 FYNNEI. The CDR3, as DNA: TGTGCCAGCAGTGGTAAGCCCCCAAGTGGCAATGAGCAGTTCTTC. Encoded protein: CASSGKPPSGNEQFF.

V gene TRBV7-2 combines with J gene TRBJ1-5; no clear D gene. The germline V and J ends were trimmed by 1 base and 2 bases, with 12 bases remaining between them. CDR1 and CDR2 (germline): SGHTA, FQGNSA. This CDR3 contains 16 residues. The CDR3, as DNA: TGTGCCAGCAGCTTAGTTGCGGCAGTTGGCAATCAGCCCCAGCATTTT. Residues: CASSLVAAVGNQPQHF.

V and J are TRBV11-2 and TRBJ1-4, with D perhaps matching TRBD1 (5 bases). Trimming removed 5 bases from V and 6 bases from J, with 16 bases in between. The CDR3 runs to 15 residues. Germline V gene lookup returns CDR1 SGHAT and CDR2 FQNNGV. CDR3: CASSTRQFEDEKLFF. CDR3 bases: TGTGCCAGCAGCACCCGACAGTTTGAAGATGAAAAACTGTTTTTT.

The chain is built from TRBV3-1 (or the pseudogene TRBV3-2) and TRBJ2-7; D is possibly TRBD2 (5 bases). Germline values: CDR1 LGHDT, CDR2 YNNKEL (reference sequence). Trimming pared 4 bases from V and 3 bases from J, leaving 22 bases between. CDR3 length: 17 amino acids. The CDR3 DNA reads as TGTGCCAGCAGCCTCCTAGCTCAACGGGGATTCATCTACGAGCAGTACTTC. As protein: CASSLLAQRGFIYEQYF.

The chain has TRBV5-1 and TRBJ2-7; maybe TRBD2 (6 bases). The CDR3 runs 13 residues. Germline CDR1 SGHRS, CDR2 YFSETQ. The V end lost 3 bases, the J end lost 2 bases, and 9 bases lay between the germline ends. This CDR3 is CASSYGTAYEQYF. CDR3 DNA sequence: TGCGCCAGCAGCTACGGGACTGCCTACGAGCAGTACTTC.

The rearrangement links TRBV5-4 to TRBJ2-7; TRBD2 matches at 8 bases. With V trimmed by 6 bases and J by 6 bases, 11 bases remained unmatched. The CDR3 sequence is 14 residues long. Germline CDR1 is SGHNT and CDR2 is YYREEE (reference sequence). The CDR3 nucleotides are TGTGCCAGCACCACGCCCGGGAGGGTATCCGAGCAGTACTTC. Protein: CASTTPGRVSEQYF. Filled out from reference TRBV5-4 and TRBJ2-7, the complete variable domain reads ETGVTQSPTHLIKTRGQQVTLRCSSQSGHNTVSWYQQALGQGPQFIFQYYREEENGRGNFPPRFSGLQFPNYSSELNVNALELDDSALYLCASTTPGRVSEQYFGPGTRLTVT.

The CDR3 region is CASSFWREGVDTQYF. The CDR3 DNA sequence: TGTGCCAGCAGCTTCTGGCGGGAGGGGGTAGATACGCAGTATTTT. This chain links TRBV5-4 with TRBJ2-3; 9 positions match TRBD2. Germline CDR1 and CDR2: SGHNT and YYREEE (reference sequence). J gave up 5 bases and V 2 bases, and 6 bases lay outside the gene matches. The CDR3 consists of 15 residues.

This chain links TRBV4-2 with TRBJ1-1; unclear D gene. The CDR3 runs to 16 residues. Germline V gives CDR1 LGHNA, CDR2 YNFKEQ. V lost 1 base, J lost 4 bases, and 16 bases lay in between. CDR3 in DNA: TGTGCCAGCAGCCAAGTTTCGGCGACTATAAGCACTGAAGCTTTCTTT. Its protein is CASSQVSATISTEAFF.

As regards this clone: Other DNA sequences of this sample code for an identical CDR3. The V gene is TRBV9, the J gene TRBJ1-3, with 7 positions matching TRBD1. Unmatched junction bases numbered 3, after V lost 3 bases and J lost 0 bases. Germline V CDR1 and CDR2: SGDLS, YYNGEE. This CDR3 has 15 residues. The CDR3 DNA sequence: TGTGCCAGCAGCGCCGGGACAGTCTCTGGAAACACCATATATTTT. Its translation is CASSAGTVSGNTIYF.

The chain uses TRBV5-5 and TRBJ1-2; no firm D call. Germline assignment: CDR1 SGHKS and CDR2 YYEKEE (reference sequence). This CDR3 spans 14 amino acids. V shed 0 bases and J shed 7 bases, with 13 bases lying between them. In DNA form, the CDR3 reads TGTGCCAGCAGCTTGGTCTGGGGAGAGAGTGGCTACACCTTC. Translating gives CASSLVWGESGYTF.

The chain is built from TRBV4-2 and TRBJ1-2, with D tentatively TRBD1 (6 bases). The CDR3 has 14 amino acids. Trimming removed 0 bases at V and 2 bases at J, with 7 bases between. Germline lookup yields CDR1 LGHNA and CDR2 YNFKEQ. The CDR3 DNA reads TGTGCCAGCAGCCAAGAGACAGGAAACTATGGCTACACCTTC. This encodes CASSQETGNYGYTF.

The chain carries TRBV19 and TRBJ2-4, with D perhaps matching TRBD1 (5 bases). The germline V gene has CDR1 LNHDA and CDR2 SQIVND (reference sequence). This CDR3 has 14 residues. V was pared by 3 bases and J by 7 bases, with 13 bases between. The DNA for the CDR3 is TGTGCCAGTAGTATGGGCAGGGCGACGAACATTCAGTACTTC. Protein product: CASSMGRATNIQYF.

The chain has TRBV15 and TRBJ2-3, with a weak D call TRBD1 (5 bases). The CDR3 is 16 residues long. Germline V gene sequence: CDR1 LNHNV, CDR2 YYDKDF (reference sequence). Trimming removed 1 base from V and 2 bases from J, with 13 bases in between. In DNA, the CDR3 is TGTGCCACCAGCAGAGTCCGGCTTGGGGCCACAGATACGCAGTATTTT. It encodes CATSRVRLGATDTQYF. Using reference TRBV15 and TRBJ2-3 for the parts outside the CDR3, the full variable domain is DAMVIQNPRYQVTQFGKPVTLSCSQTLNHNVMYWYQQKSSQAPKLLFHYYDKDFNNEADTPDNFQSRRPNTSFCFLDIRSPGLGDTAMYLCATSRVRLGATDTQYFGPGTRLTVL.

The V call is TRBV5-1, the J call TRBJ1-2; TRBD1 matches 10 bases. The CDR3 covers 13 residues. In germline, CDR1 is SGHRS, CDR2 YFSETQ. The V gene end was trimmed by 6 bases and the J gene end by 3 bases; junction bases not matched to a gene: 2. The CDR3 region has the DNA TGCGCCAGCACCGGACAGGGGGACTATGGCTACACCTTC. Translating gives CASTGQGDYGYTF.

This clone was observed once. The chain employs TRBV5-1 and TRBJ1-1; tentative D call: TRBD1 (6 bases). Germline lookup yields CDR1 SGHRS and CDR2 YFSETQ. The CDR3 covers 15 residues. Trimming cost V 7 bases and J 0 bases, with 16 bases left between them. CDR3 loop: CASQGGAAMNTEAFF. The CDR3 DNA reads TGCGCCAGCCAAGGGGGGGCGGCTATGAACACTGAAGCTTTCTTT.

The V call is TRBV5-4, the J call TRBJ1-2; D is uncertain. CDR3 length equals 16 residues. Germline V gene lookup returns CDR1 SGHNT and CDR2 YYREEE (reference sequence). V was clipped by 1 base and J by 3 bases, with 16 bases between them. The CDR3 spells CASSLPGGQADYGYTF. The CDR3 bases are TGTGCCAGCAGCTTGCCCGGAGGGCAGGCGGACTATGGCTACACCTTC.

The rearrangement links TRBV9 to TRBJ2-6; tentative D call: TRBD1 (6 bases). Deletions cut 3 bases from V and 0 bases from J, with 19 bases between. CDR1 SGDLS and CDR2 YYNGEE come from the germline V gene. The CDR3 spans 19 residues. The CDR3 DNA is TGTGCCAGCAGCGACCCGATGGAACAGGGCGACTCTGGGGCCAACGTCCTGACTTTC. It codes for CASSDPMEQGDSGANVLTF.